This is a list of T cell receptor beta chains from one sample in a study of blood T cell repertoires in COVID-19. Profiling relied on immunoSEQ multiplex PCR, and the TCRdb table lists in-frame clones only, not all of them. This sample has roughly 240,000 clones, with approximately 86% found just once. The sequencing sample was made of peripheral blood. The receptors derive from a woman aged 55-75 years who had recovered from COVID-19. Each CDR3 is given with its conserved first and last residue. Each record gives: J gene, D gene, V gene, clone size, CDR3 DNA, CDR3 protein. A D gene is named only where the DNA matches it firmly. Part of the rows lack a size; the others show once, few, many or a class for expanded clones.

TRBJ2-3 - TRBV7-3 - TGTGCCAGCAGCCCCTCTGTTAGCACAGATACGCAGTATTTT CASSPSVSTDTQYF
TRBJ2-3 TRBD2 TRBV5-1 - TGCGCCAGCAGCTTGGAATTAGCGGGGGATGTTGGTACGCAGTATTTT CASSLELAGDVGTQYF
TRBJ1-1 TRBD1 TRBV28 - TGTGCCAGCACTCCGGGGGACAGGGGCGCTATCATGAACACTGAAGCTTTCTTT CASTPGDRGAIMNTEAFF
TRBJ2-1 - TRBV19 - TGTGCCAGTAGCCTCTCGGGGAACCCGTATTACAATGAGCAGTTCTTC CASSLSGNPYYNEQFF
TRBJ2-1 TRBD1 TRBV7-2 - TGTGCCAGCAGCTTAGAAAGGACAGGGAATGAGCAGTTCTTC CASSLERTGNEQFF
TRBJ2-5 TRBD2 TRBV3-1/TRBV3-2 once TGTGCCAGCAGCCAAGGAGGGCTAGCGGGAGGAGACCAGTACTTC CASSQGGLAGGDQYF
TRBJ2-2 TRBD1 TRBV28 - TGTGCCAGCAGTTTCGGGACAGGGCCCACCGGGGAGCTGTTTTTT CASSFGTGPTGELFF
TRBJ2-3 - TRBV7-2 - TGTGCCAGCAGCTCGGGACAAGGGGCAGATACGCAGTATTTT CASSSGQGADTQYF
TRBJ1-4 - TRBV3-1/TRBV3-2 - TGTGCCAGCACGGGGGGAAGTGAAAAACTGTTTTTT CASTGGSEKLFF
TRBJ1-5 TRBD1 TRBV2 - TGTGCCAGCACCCTGGACAGGGAGATTAGCAATCAGCCCCAGCATTTT CASTLDREISNQPQHF
TRBJ1-4 - TRBV19 - TGTGCCAGTAATCCGGACAGACGGGAAAAACTGTTTTTT CASNPDRREKLFF
TRBJ1-2 - TRBV4-3 once TGCGCCAGCAGCCAAGGTGTCTATTCAGCGAATGGCTACACCTTC CASSQGVYSANGYTF
TRBJ1-4 - TRBV5-5 - TGTGCCAGCAGCCCCACTTGGTGGGAGAATGAAAAACTGTTTTTT CASSPTWWENEKLFF
TRBJ1-1 - TRBV19 - TGTGCCAGTAGTATACTAGGGGTCAAGAACACTGAAGCTTTCTTT CASSILGVKNTEAFF
TRBJ2-1 - TRBV6-5 once TGTGCCAGCAATCAGGGATTGGATCCCAATGAGCAGTTCTTC CASNQGLDPNEQFF
TRBJ1-1 - TRBV5-4 - TGTGCCAGCAGCTTGTCTTGGAACACTGAAGCTTTCTTT CASSLSWNTEAFF
TRBJ2-6 - TRBV6-5 - TGTGCCAGCAGTTACTCGCGGGCTGGGGCCAACGTCCTGACTTTC CASSYSRAGANVLTF
TRBJ2-1 - TRBV19 - TGTGCCAGTAGCGTCCTAGCGTACAATGAGCAGTTCTTC CASSVLAYNEQFF
TRBJ2-3 TRBD1 TRBV5-4 - TGTGCCAGCAGCTCAAAGGACAGGACATCCACAGATACGCAGTATTTT CASSSKDRTSTDTQYF
TRBJ1-1 - TRBV2 - TGTGCCAGCGCCGTCTCGGAGGTTAATTTGGACACTGAAGCTTTCTTT CASAVSEVNLDTEAFF
TRBJ2-2 - TRBV28 - TGTGCCAGCCGTTGGGGGGTTGGCACCGGGGAGCTGTTTTTT CASRWGVGTGELFF
TRBJ1-6 TRBD1 TRBV5-1 - TGCGCCAGCAGCTTTACCACAAGACAGGGCGGCTCACCCCTCCACTTT CASSFTTRQGGSPLHF
TRBJ1-1 TRBD1 TRBV27 - TGTGCCAGCAAGACAGGGGGCAGGACTGAAGCTTTCTTT CASKTGGRTEAFF
TRBJ1-2 - TRBV4-1 once TGCGCCAGCAGCCAACAAGATAAGGACCCTAAAGTGGACTATAGCTACACCTTC CASSQQDKDPKVDYSYTF
TRBJ2-5 - TRBV27 - TGTGCCAGCAGTACAGGGCTCCGAGAGACCCAGTACTTC CASSTGLRETQYF
TRBJ1-2 - TRBV11-2 - TGTGCCAGCAGCTTAGATGGCCCTTCTGGCTATGGCTACACCTTC CASSLDGPSGYGYTF
TRBJ2-3 TRBD2 TRBV11-3 - TGTGCCAGCAGCTTAGGGGCTAGCGGGGAGACAGATACGCAGTATTTT CASSLGASGETDTQYF
TRBJ2-7 TRBD1 TRBV11-2 - TGTGCCAGCAGCTTAGGCCTCAGACAGGGGTCCCACGAGCAGTACTTC CASSLGLRQGSHEQYF
TRBJ2-2 - TRBV7-2 once TGTGCCAGCAGCCTGGGACAAAACACCGGGGAGCTGTTTTTT CASSLGQNTGELFF
TRBJ1-6 TRBD1 TRBV24-1 - TGTGCCACCAGTCCCGACAGGGACGATAATTCACCCCTCCACTTT CATSPDRDDNSPLHF
TRBJ1-1 - TRBV18 - TGTGCCAGCTCACCACTGGGCGGGCGTTTCTCTACGAACACTGAAGCTTTCTTT CASSPLGGRFSTNTEAFF
TRBJ1-1 - TRBV12-3/TRBV12-4 many TGTGCCAGCAGTTTTGAGGGCACTGAAGCTTTCTTT CASSFEGTEAFF
TRBJ2-5 TRBD2 TRBV29-1 - TGCAGCGTTGAAGTGGCTAGCGGGGGGGAGACCCAGTACTTC CSVEVASGGETQYF
TRBJ1-2 TRBD1 TRBV9 - TGTGCCAGCAGCCCCGGGACAGACACTAACTATGGCTACACCTTC CASSPGTDTNYGYTF
TRBJ2-3 - TRBV19 - TGTGCCAGTAGTATTAACCGGGGGACCACAGATACGCAGTATTTT CASSINRGTTDTQYF
TRBJ2-1 - TRBV5-1 - TGCGCCAGCTCCCTCCGGTCCGAAAAGGGGAATGAGCAGTTCTTC CASSLRSEKGNEQFF
TRBJ2-1 - TRBV7-9 - TGTGCCAGCAGCGCGACAGCCTCAAGCTCCTACAATGAGCAGTTCTTC CASSATASSSYNEQFF
TRBJ1-2 TRBD1 TRBV6-5 - TGTGCCAGCAGGGGGACAGGGAGGGACTATGGCTACACCTTC CASRGTGRDYGYTF
TRBJ2-4 - TRBV5-1 - TGCGCCAGCAGAGGGGAAGACTTTGGCCTATCTCAGTACTTC CASRGEDFGLSQYF
TRBJ2-3 TRBD2 TRBV9 - TGTGCCAGCAGCGTAGTCCCAGCGGGGGGGCCAGCAGATACGCAGTATTTT CASSVVPAGGPADTQYF
TRBJ2-2 - TRBV28 - TGTGCCAGCAGTTTACGGAACACCGGGGAGCTGTTTTTT CASSLRNTGELFF
TRBJ1-3 - TRBV9 - TGTGCCAGCAGCGTAGGTCAGGGATCTGGAAACACCATATATTTT CASSVGQGSGNTIYF
TRBJ2-5 - TRBV5-1 - TGCGCCAGCAGCTTTCTACTCCAAGAGACCCAGTACTTC CASSFLLQETQYF
TRBJ1-2 - TRBV28 - TGTGCCAGCGACTTAGGGGCCCCGAATGGCTACACCTTC CASDLGAPNGYTF
TRBJ1-2 - TRBV11-2 - TGTGCCAGCAGCTCCCCCCGGAATGTGGCGGGCATCGTCTATGGCTACACCTTC CASSSPRNVAGIVYGYTF
TRBJ1-3 - TRBV7-6 - TGTGCCAGCAGCTCCAGGCCCCCGGCCTCTGGAAACACCATATATTTT CASSSRPPASGNTIYF
TRBJ1-1 - TRBV28 - TGTGCCAGCAGTACCTGGGAACAGGGCTACACTGAAGCTTTCTTT CASSTWEQGYTEAFF
TRBJ2-2 TRBD1 TRBV7-9 - TGTGCCAGCAGCTTTCGACAGGGGAACACCGGGGAGCTGTTTTTT CASSFRQGNTGELFF
TRBJ1-1 - TRBV11-2 - TGTGCCAGCAGCTTAGAGTACAGGGTGAACACTGAAGCTTTCTTT CASSLEYRVNTEAFF
TRBJ2-1 - TRBV21-1 once TGTGCCAGCAGCAAAGCCATCAAATCTTTCCCTCCCCGAATCGGACAGGTCGATGACAATGAGCAGTTCTTC CASSKAIKSFPPRIGQVDDNEQFF
TRBJ2-1 TRBD2 TRBV19 - TGTGCCAGTAGTATAGGGCTAGCGGGGGGGCCCTACAATGAGCAGTTCTTC CASSIGLAGGPYNEQFF
TRBJ2-2 - TRBV5-6 few TGTGCCAGCAGCTTGGTCACAGGGTTTGGCGGGGAGCTGTTTTTT CASSLVTGFGGELFF